This entry lists 5 T cell receptor beta chains sequenced from one sample in a study of post-analysis software for immune sequencing data. Study results and caveats: In patients, roughly 5 TRBV segments were more frequent than in controls, with TRBV5-6, TRBV5-1 and TRBV20-1 among them.

Incorporated into the TCR beta cDNA libraries were unique molecular identifiers, which served to reduce PCR and sequencing biases. From the PCR reads, TCRdb called clonotypes with MiXCR, one entry per CDR3 protein. The data hold around 500,000 distinct CDR3 sequences, with less than 40% observed a single time. Their target antigens are unknown. Sequencing was performed on blood. Receptor source: a girl under 18 with multiple sclerosis.

This chain connects TRBV6-5 to TRBJ1-2; D call uncertain. Germline V gives CDR1 MNHEY, CDR2 SVGAGI. This CDR3 spans 15 amino acids. The V gene lost 6 bases and the J gene lost 0 bases, with 14 bases spanning the gap. The CDR3 reads CASRDRQPSNYGYTF. DNA for the CDR3: TGTGCCAGCAGAGACCGGCAGCCCTCTAACTATGGCTACACCTTC.

This clonotype came up once. This chain links TRBV7-3 with TRBJ1-6; D perhaps matches TRBD1 (5 bases). This CDR3 comprises 16 residues. Trimming took 5 bases from V and 9 from J, leaving 20 bases between them. The V gene's germline CDR1 is SGHTA and CDR2 FQGTGA. The CDR3 DNA reads as TGTGCCAGCAGCCCACCCTCGGGGGGGAGGAGTTCACCCCTCCACTTT. Its protein product is CASSPPSGGRSSPLHF.

The gene calls are TRBV29-1 and TRBJ2-5; 8 positions match TRBD1. Trimming took 7 bases from V and 2 from J; bases not matched to a gene: 15. This CDR3 is built from 16 residues. Germline CDR1 and CDR2: SQVTM and ANQGSEA. The CDR3 nucleotides are TGCAGCGCTAAAACGATACAGGGGGGTGAGCAAGAGACCCAGTACTTC. Translating it yields CSAKTIQGGEQETQYF. The full variable domain, its missing parts supplied by reference TRBV29-1 and TRBJ2-5, is SAVISQKPSRDICQRGTSLTIQCQVDSQVTMMFWYRQQPGQSLTLIATANQGSEATYESGFVIDKFPISRPNLTFSTLTVSNMSPEDSSIYLCSAKTIQGGEQETQYFGPGTRLLVL.

Turning to this clonotype: At one of its ends the junction is not consistent with the germline gene, which may arise from a read error. This rearrangement joins TRBV5-1 to TRBJ2-3; weak D call: TRBD2 (6 bases). Germline V lookup: CDR1 SGHRS, CDR2 YFSETQ. The CDR3 is 16 amino acids. The CDR3 sequence is CASSQHVGGGEDTRYF. The CDR3 bases are TGCGCCAGCAGTCAACACGTGGGGGGAGGAGAGGATACGCGGTATTTT.

The chain uses TRBV29-1 and TRBJ2-3; a weak D match, TRBD2 (5 bases). This CDR3 has 14 residues. Per germline, CDR1 SQVTM and CDR2 ANQGSEA. V gave up 6 bases and J gave up 1 base, with 14 bases separating them. In DNA, the CDR3 is TGCAGCGTCCGGGCCACTAGTGGCACAGATACGCAGTATTTT. Residues: CSVRATSGTDTQYF.